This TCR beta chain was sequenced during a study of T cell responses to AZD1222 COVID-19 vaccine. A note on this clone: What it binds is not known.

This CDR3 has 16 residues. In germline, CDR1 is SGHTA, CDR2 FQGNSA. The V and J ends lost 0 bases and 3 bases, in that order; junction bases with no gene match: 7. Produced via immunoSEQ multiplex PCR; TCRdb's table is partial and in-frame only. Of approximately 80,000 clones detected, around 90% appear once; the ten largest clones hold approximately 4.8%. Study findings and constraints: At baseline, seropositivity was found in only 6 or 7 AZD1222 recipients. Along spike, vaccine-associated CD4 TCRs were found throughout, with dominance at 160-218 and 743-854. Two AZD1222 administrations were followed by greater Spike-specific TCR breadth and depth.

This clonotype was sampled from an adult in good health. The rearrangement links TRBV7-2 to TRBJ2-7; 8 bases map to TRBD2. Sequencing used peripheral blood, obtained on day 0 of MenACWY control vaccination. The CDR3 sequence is CASSLAPGLDVYEQYF. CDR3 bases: TGTGCCAGCAGCTTAGCGCCGGGACTAGATGTCTACGAGCAGTACTTC.